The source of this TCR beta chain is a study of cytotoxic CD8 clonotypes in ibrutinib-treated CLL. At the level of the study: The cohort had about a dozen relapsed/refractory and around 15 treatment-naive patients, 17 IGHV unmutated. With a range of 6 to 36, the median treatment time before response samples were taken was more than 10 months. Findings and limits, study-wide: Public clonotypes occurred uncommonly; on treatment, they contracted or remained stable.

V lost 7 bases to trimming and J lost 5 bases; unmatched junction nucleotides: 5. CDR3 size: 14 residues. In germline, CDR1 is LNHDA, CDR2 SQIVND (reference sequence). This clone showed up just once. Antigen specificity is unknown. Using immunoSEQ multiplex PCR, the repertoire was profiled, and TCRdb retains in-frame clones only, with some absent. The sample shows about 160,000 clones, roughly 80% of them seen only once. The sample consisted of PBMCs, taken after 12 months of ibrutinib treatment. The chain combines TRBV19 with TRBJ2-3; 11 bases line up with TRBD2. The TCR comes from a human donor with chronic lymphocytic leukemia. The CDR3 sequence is CASKLAGVVDTQYF. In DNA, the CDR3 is TGTGCCAGTAAACTAGCGGGGGTTGTAGATACGCAGTATTTT.